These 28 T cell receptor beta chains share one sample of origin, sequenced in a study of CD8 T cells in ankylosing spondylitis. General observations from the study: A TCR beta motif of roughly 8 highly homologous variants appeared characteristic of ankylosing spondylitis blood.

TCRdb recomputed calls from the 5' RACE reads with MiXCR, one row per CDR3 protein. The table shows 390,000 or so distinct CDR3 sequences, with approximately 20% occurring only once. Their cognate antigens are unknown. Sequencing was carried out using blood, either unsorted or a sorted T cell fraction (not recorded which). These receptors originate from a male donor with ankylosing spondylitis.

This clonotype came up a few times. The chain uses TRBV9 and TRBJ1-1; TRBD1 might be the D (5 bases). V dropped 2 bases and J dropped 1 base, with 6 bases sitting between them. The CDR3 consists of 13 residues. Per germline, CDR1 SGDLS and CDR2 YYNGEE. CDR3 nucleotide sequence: TGTGCCAGCAGCGTTCAGGGGAACACTGAAGCTTTCTTT. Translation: CASSVQGNTEAFF.

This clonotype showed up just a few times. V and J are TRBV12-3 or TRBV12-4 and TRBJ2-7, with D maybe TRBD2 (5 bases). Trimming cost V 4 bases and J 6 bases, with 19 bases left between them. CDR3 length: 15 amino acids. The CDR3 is CASSSTGIRGREQYF. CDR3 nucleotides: TGTGCCAGCAGTTCCACCGGGATCCGAGGACGCGAGCAGTACTTC.

CDR3 in amino acids: CAISESGEAETQYF. The CDR3 DNA sequence: TGTGCCATCAGTGAGTCAGGGGAGGCAGAGACCCAGTACTTC. V usage is TRBV10-3 and J usage is TRBJ2-5, with a weak D call TRBD2 (6 bases). The CDR3 is 14 residues long. Trimming removed 0 bases at V and 4 bases at J, with 9 bases between. From germline, CDR1 is ENHRY and CDR2 SYGVKD.

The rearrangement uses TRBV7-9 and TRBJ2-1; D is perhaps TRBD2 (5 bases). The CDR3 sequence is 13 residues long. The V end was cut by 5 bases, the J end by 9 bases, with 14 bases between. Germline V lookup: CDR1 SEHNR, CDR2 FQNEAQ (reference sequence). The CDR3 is CASSAAGVGEQFF. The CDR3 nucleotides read TGTGCCAGCAGCGCAGCCGGGGTGGGTGAGCAGTTCTTC.

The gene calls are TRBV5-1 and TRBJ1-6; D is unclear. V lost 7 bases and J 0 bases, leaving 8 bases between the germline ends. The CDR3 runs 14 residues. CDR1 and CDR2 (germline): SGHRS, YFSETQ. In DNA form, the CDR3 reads TGCGCCAGCGGGCTGGGCTCCTATAATTCACCCCTCCACTTT. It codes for CASGLGSYNSPLHF.

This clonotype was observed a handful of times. CDR3 residues: CASSLGHSQETQYF. The CDR3, as DNA: TGCGCCAGCAGCTTGGGTCACAGTCAAGAGACCCAGTACTTC. This chain connects TRBV5-1 to TRBJ2-5; unclear D gene. Trimming left V 0 bases short and J 2 bases short, with 8 bases between. The CDR3 loop spans 14 amino acids. CDR1 and CDR2 from the germline V gene are SGHRS and YFSETQ. Variable domain in full (rest from reference TRBV5-1 and TRBJ2-5): KAGVTQTPRYLIKTRGQQVTLSCSPISGHRSVSWYQQTPGQGLQFLFEYFSETQRNKGNFPGRFSGRQFSNSRSEMNVSTLELGDSALYLCASSLGHSQETQYFGPGTRLLVL.

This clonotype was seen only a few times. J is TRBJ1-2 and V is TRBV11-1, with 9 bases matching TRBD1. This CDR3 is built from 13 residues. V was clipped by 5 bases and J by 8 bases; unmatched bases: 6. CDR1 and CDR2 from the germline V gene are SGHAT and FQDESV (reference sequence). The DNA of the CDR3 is TGTGCCAGCAGCCGGACAGGGGTTATAGGCTACACCTTC. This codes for CASSRTGVIGYTF.

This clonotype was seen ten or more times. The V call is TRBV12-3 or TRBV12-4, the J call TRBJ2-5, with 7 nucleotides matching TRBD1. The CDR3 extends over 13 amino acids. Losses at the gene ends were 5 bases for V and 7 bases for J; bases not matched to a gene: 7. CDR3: CASSQTGRGTQYF. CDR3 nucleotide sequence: TGTGCCAGCAGTCAGACAGGGAGAGGGACCCAGTACTTC.

CDR3 sequence reads: CSATGRSGTVGHTDTQYF. DNA of the CDR3: TGCAGTGCTACGGGGCGAAGCGGGACAGTAGGGCACACAGATACGCAGTATTTT. This chain links TRBV20-1 with TRBJ2-3; perhaps D is TRBD1 or TRBD2 (7 bases each). V was pared by 4 bases and J by 2 bases, with 25 bases between. CDR1 and CDR2 (germline): DFQATT, SNEGSKA (reference sequence). The CDR3 spans 18 residues.

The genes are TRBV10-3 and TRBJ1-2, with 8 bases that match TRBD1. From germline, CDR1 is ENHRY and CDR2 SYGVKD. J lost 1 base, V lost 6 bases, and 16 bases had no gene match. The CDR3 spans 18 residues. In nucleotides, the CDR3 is TGTGCCATCAGGCCCGTGGACAGGGCGAGGGGTTTTAACTATGGCTACACCTTC. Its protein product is CAIRPVDRARGFNYGYTF.

CDR3 DNA: TGCGCCAGCTCACACGGCCGAGTAGCGGGAGGGATGGAGACCCAGTACTTC. This sequence encodes CASSHGRVAGGMETQYF. This rearrangement joins TRBV5-1 to TRBJ2-5; TRBD2 matches 11 bases. Germline V CDR1 and CDR2: SGHRS, YFSETQ. The ends lost 7 bases at V and 5 bases at J; junction bases unmatched: 16. This CDR3 has 17 amino acids. The variable domain in full, completed from reference TRBV5-1 and TRBJ2-5, reads KAGVTQTPRYLIKTRGQQVTLSCSPISGHRSVSWYQQTPGQGLQFLFEYFSETQRNKGNFPGRFSGRQFSNSRSEMNVSTLELGDSALYLCASSHGRVAGGMETQYFGPGTRLLVL.

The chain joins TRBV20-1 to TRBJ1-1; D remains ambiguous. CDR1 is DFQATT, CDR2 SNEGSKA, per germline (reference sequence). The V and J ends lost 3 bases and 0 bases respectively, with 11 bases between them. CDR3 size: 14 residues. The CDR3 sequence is CSASLGVVNTEAFF. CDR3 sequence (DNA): TGCAGTGCTAGTCTGGGTGTTGTGAACACTGAAGCTTTCTTT.

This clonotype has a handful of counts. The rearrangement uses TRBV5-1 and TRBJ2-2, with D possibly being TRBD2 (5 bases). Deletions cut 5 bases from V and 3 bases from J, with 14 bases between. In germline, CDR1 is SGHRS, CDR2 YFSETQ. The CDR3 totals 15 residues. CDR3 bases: TGCGCCAGCAGTGGAATCAGCGGTGACACCGGGGAGCTGTTTTTT. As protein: CASSGISGDTGELFF.

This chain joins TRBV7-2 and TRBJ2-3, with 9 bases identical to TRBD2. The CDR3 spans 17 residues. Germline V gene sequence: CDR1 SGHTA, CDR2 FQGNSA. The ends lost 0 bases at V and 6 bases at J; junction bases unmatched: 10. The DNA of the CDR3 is TGTGCCAGCAGCTTAGCGCGTGGCGGGAGGGCCCTTGATACGCAGTATTTT. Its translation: CASSLARGGRALDTQYF.

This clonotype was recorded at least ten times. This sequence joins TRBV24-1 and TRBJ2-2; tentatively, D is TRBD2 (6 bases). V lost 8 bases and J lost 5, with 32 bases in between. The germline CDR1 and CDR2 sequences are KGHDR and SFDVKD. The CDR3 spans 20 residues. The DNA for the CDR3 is TGTGCCACCATTCACTCCCATTATGACGGCGGTCACGCGGGGACCGGGGAGCTGTTTTTT. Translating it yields CATIHSHYDGGHAGTGELFF.

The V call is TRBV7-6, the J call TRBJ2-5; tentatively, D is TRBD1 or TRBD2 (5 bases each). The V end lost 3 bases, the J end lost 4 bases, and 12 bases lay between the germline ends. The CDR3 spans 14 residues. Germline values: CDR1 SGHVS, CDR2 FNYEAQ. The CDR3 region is CASSFGGLLETQYF. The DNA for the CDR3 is TGTGCCAGCAGCTTTGGGGGATTACTAGAGACCCAGTACTTC.

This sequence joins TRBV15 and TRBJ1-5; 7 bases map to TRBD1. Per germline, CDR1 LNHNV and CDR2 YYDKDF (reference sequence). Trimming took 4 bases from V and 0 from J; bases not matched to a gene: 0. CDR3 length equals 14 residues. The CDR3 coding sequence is TGTGCCACCAGCAACAGGGGTAGCAATCAGCCCCAGCATTTT. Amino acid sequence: CATSNRGSNQPQHF.

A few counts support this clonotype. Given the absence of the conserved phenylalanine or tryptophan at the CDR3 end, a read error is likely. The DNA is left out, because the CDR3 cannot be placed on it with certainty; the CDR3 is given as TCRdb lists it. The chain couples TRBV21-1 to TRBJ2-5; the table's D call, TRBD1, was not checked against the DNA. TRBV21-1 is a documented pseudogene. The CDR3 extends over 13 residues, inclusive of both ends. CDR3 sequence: CASSETVPQGNGY.

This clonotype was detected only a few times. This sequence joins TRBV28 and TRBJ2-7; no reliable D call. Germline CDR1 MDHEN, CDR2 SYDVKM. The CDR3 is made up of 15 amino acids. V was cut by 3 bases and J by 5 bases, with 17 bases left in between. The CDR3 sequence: CASSFDTPESHEQYF. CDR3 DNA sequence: TGTGCCAGCAGTTTTGATACCCCCGAATCCCACGAGCAGTACTTC.

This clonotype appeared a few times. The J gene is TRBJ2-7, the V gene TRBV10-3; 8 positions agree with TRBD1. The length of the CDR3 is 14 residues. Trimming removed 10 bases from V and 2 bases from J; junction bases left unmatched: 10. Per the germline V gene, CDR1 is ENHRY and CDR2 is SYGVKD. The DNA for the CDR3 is TGTGCCACCCGCCGCGGGACAGGAGCCTACGAGCAGTACTTC. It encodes CATRRGTGAYEQYF.

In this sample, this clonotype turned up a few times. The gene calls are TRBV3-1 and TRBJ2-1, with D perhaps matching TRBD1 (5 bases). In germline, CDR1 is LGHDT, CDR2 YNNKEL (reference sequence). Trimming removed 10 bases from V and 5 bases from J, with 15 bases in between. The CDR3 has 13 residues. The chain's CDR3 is CATSPPGNNEQFF. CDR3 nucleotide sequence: TGTGCCACCTCGCCCCCAGGGAACAATGAGCAGTTCTTC.

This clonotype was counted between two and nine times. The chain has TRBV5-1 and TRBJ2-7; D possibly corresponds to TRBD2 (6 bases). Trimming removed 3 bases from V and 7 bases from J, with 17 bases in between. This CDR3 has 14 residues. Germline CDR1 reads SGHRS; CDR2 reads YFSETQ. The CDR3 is CASSSQGDSREQYF. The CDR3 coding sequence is TGCGCCAGCAGCTCCCAAGGGGACTCGCGAGAGCAGTACTTC.

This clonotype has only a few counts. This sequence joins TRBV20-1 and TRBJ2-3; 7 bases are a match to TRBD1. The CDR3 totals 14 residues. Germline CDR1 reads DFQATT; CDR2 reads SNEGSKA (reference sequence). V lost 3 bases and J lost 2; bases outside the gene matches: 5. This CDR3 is CSASRGQPTDTQYF. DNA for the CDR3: TGCAGTGCTAGCCGGGGACAGCCCACAGATACGCAGTATTTT.

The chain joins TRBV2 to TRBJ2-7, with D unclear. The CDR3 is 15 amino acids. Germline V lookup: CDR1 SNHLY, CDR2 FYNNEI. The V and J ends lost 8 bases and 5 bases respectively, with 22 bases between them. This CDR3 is CASRPPSETFDEQYF. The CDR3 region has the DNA TGTGCCAGCCGTCCTCCTTCGGAAACTTTCGACGAGCAGTACTTC. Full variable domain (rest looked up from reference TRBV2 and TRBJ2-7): EPEVTQTPSHQVTQMGQEVILRCVPISNHLYFYWYRQILGQKVEFLVSFYNNEISEKSEIFDDQFSVERPDGSNFTLKIRSTKLEDSAMYFCASRPPSETFDEQYFGPGTRLTVT.

The CDR3 region has the DNA TGCGCCAGCAGCCCTCCCCAAGGGACATCCCTCGGGGAGCTGTTTTTT. This codes for CASSPPQGTSLGELFF. The chain is built from TRBV4-1 and TRBJ2-2, with a possible D match to TRBD1 (6 bases). This CDR3 is 16 amino acids long. Between the trimmed V and J ends, which lost 4 bases and 7 bases, there was a span of 19 bases. Germline CDR1 and CDR2: MGHRA and YSYEKL.

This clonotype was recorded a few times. In nucleotides, the CDR3 is TGTGCCAGCTCACCAGGGGACACCTCGGGGAATGAGCAGTTCTTC. Its translation: CASSPGDTSGNEQFF. V usage is TRBV18 and J usage is TRBJ2-1; D may be TRBD1 (6 bases). The CDR3 extends over 15 amino acids. Germline CDR1 is KGHSH and CDR2 is LQKENI. The ends were cut back, 2 bases at V and 7 bases at J, with 15 bases in the middle.

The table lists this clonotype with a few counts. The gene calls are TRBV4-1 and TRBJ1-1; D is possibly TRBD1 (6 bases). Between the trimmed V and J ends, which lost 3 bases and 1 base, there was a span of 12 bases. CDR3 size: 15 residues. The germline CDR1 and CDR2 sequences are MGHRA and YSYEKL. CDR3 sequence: CASSQTDRRNTEAFF. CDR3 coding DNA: TGCGCCAGCAGCCAGACTGACAGGAGGAACACTGAAGCTTTCTTT.

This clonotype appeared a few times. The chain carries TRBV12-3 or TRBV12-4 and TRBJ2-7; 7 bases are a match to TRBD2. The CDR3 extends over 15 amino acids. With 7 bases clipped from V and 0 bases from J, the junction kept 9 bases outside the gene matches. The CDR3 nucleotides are TGTGCCAGCACCATTGGACTAGGGAGCTCCTACGAGCAGTACTTC. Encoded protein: CASTIGLGSSYEQYF.